This TCR beta chain appears in the sequencing data of a study of identical twins. Whole-study results and caveats: Donors were not followed over many years; analysis was cross-sectional. Invariant MAIT and iNKT cells are populations that could partly confound zero-insertion analyses. Carriage of fewer insertions was seen in abundant cord blood beta clonotypes, whereas memory repertoires showed none.

Unmatched junction bases numbered 4, after V lost 0 bases and J lost 6 bases. The CDR3 totals 14 residues. Looked up from germline, CDR1 is DFQATT and CDR2 is SNEGSKA (reference sequence). cDNA molecules carried unique molecular identifiers, and template switching added a universal primer site. TCRdb ran MiXCR on the 5' RACE reads and lists one entry per CDR3 protein. The table includes around 1.7 million distinct CDR3 sequences, around 29% detected once. In this sample, this clonotype turned up a few times. Its antigen is undetermined. Sequencing was done on a sample of cord blood. The gene calls are TRBV20-1 and TRBJ2-1; 8 bases map to TRBD2. This TCR derives from a newborn girl in good health. The CDR3 nucleotides read TGCAGTGCTAGAGATATAGCGGGGCTCAATGAGCAGTTCTTC. Translation gives CSARDIAGLNEQFF.